Detailed here is one T cell receptor (beta chain). Its matching antigen is unknown. TCRdb keeps only in-frame clones here, not all; method: immunoSEQ multiplex PCR. The sample has roughly 2.1 million clones, around 93% seen once. The data originate from a study of shared clonotypes between healthy human individuals. Broader study findings: Among donors, the sharing of clonotypes was expected to be influenced by sequencing depth.

CD45RO-negative cells were positively selected for CCR7, leaving out terminally differentiated effector memory CD45RA+ cells. Within Nashville, Tennessee resided all donors, each a Caucasian adult. Germline values: CDR1 SNHLY, CDR2 FYNNEI. Trimming removed 1 base at V and 6 bases at J, with 10 bases between. The CDR3 covers 13 residues. This receptor was obtained from a man aged 18 to 29 in good health. Some clones in this sample may be carry-over from other donors' samples. Sequenced sample: naive CD8+ T cells from PBMCs. The J gene is TRBJ2-7, the V gene TRBV2; D might be TRBD2 (5 bases). Here the CDR3 DNA reads TGTGCCAGCAGTGAAGTCCCGGGGTCCGAGCAGTACTTC. It translates to CASSEVPGSEQYF.